This entry lists 10 T cell receptor beta chains sequenced from one sample in a study of shared T cell receptors in the human thymus. The assay was immunoSEQ multiplex PCR, and TCRdb's table has in-frame clones only and misses some. The table includes under 700,000 clones, 75% to 85% detected once. The same specimen was also included in a second study, on human thymus T cells.

Input material: thymocytes. All receptors derive from a boy under three years old with a congenital heart defect.

This clone appeared once. The V gene is TRBV10-3, the J gene TRBJ1-5; D is unclear. CDR1 and CDR2 (germline): ENHRY, SYGVKD. Trimming pared 6 bases from V and 6 bases from J, leaving 27 bases between. CDR3 length equals 18 residues. CDR3 region: CAISRRYFSEARGQPQHF. In DNA form, the CDR3 reads TGTGCCATCAGCCGCCGGTATTTTTCTGAGGCCCGGGGTCAGCCCCAGCATTTT.

This chain links TRBV5-5 with TRBJ2-7, with TRBD2 as a possible D gene (6 bases). The CDR3 contains 15 residues. V gave up 4 bases and J gave up 5 bases, with 19 bases separating them. Germline values: CDR1 SGHKS, CDR2 YYEKEE (reference sequence). CDR3: CASSPSPREYHEQYF. As DNA, the CDR3 is TGTGCCAGCAGCCCCAGCCCCCGGGAGTATCACGAGCAGTACTTC.

The chain joins TRBV5-1 to TRBJ2-6; 7 bases fit TRBD2. The CDR3 is 20 residues long. CDR1 SGHRS and CDR2 YFSETQ come from the germline V gene. V shed 4 bases, J shed 1 base, and the junction held 17 bases outside the gene matches. The CDR3 loop is CASSKEPLLAPGSGANVLTF. For the CDR3, the DNA is TGCGCCAGCAGCAAGGAACCCCTACTAGCGCCTGGGTCTGGGGCCAACGTCCTGACTTTC.

The CDR3 DNA sequence: TGTGCCAGCAGTTTCGGGAGGAACAATGAGCAGTTCTTC. Residues: CASSFGRNNEQFF. The chain links TRBV27 to TRBJ2-1, with TRBD2 identical over 7 bases. Per the germline V gene, CDR1 is MNHEY and CDR2 is SMNVEV (reference sequence). V trimming: 3 bases; J trimming: 5 bases; junction bases outside the gene matches: 1. This CDR3 region has 13 residues.

This clone is a singleton in its sample. The gene calls are TRBV9 and TRBJ2-1, with TRBD1 matching over 9 bases. The CDR3 spans 17 residues. CDR1 is SGDLS and CDR2 is YYNGEE in the germline V gene. J gave up 1 base and V 3 bases, and 8 bases lay outside the gene matches. The CDR3 bases are TGTGCCAGCAGCGGGGGACCGACAGGGGGATCCTACAATGAGCAGTTCTTC. This gives the protein CASSGGPTGGSYNEQFF.

This chain uses TRBV5-6 with TRBJ1-2; 8 positions agree with TRBD1. Losses at the gene ends were 1 base for V and 4 bases for J; bases not matched to a gene: 9. The CDR3 covers 16 residues. From germline, CDR1 is SGHDT and CDR2 YYEEEE. The CDR3 here is CASSLSHRGERYGYTF. The CDR3 nucleotides read TGTGCCAGCAGCTTGAGTCACAGGGGGGAACGCTATGGCTACACCTTC.

Only one count was recorded for this clone. This chain links TRBV9 with TRBJ2-1; 7 bases are a match to TRBD2. Germline lookup yields CDR1 SGDLS and CDR2 YYNGEE. The CDR3 runs to 20 residues. The trim removed 0 bases at V and 6 bases at J, leaving 21 bases unmatched. CDR3: CASSVEPGRLSGTSSNEQFF. The CDR3 DNA follows: TGTGCCAGCAGCGTAGAGCCAGGGCGGTTGAGCGGGACTTCCAGCAATGAGCAGTTCTTC.

This chain uses TRBV9 with TRBJ1-2; D unclear. Germline-derived CDR1 and CDR2 are SGDLS and YYNGEE. This CDR3 has 15 amino acids. The ends were cut back, 3 bases at V and 1 base at J, with 13 bases in the middle. The CDR3 region is CASSGHLRGNYGYTF. The DNA for the CDR3 is TGTGCCAGCAGCGGACACCTTCGGGGTAACTATGGCTACACCTTC.

The gene calls are TRBV4-3 and TRBJ2-7; TRBD1 agrees at 8 bases. Germline assignment: CDR1 LGHNA and CDR2 YSLEER. J was trimmed by 3 bases and V by 5 bases; bases with no gene match: 12. The CDR3 runs to 16 residues. The CDR3 loop is CASSSRPGQDLYEQYF. The CDR3 DNA follows: TGCGCCAGCAGCTCAAGACCGGGACAGGACCTCTACGAGCAGTACTTC.

The CDR3 bases are TGCGCCAGCAGCCAAGATCTCCGGGACAGGGCCAAAGATACGCAGTATTTT. Its protein product is CASSQDLRDRAKDTQYF. This chain connects TRBV4-3 to TRBJ2-3; 9 bases fit TRBD1. The V gene's germline CDR1 is LGHNA and CDR2 YSLEER. With V trimmed by 0 bases and J by 5 bases, 9 bases remained unmatched. The CDR3 loop spans 17 amino acids.